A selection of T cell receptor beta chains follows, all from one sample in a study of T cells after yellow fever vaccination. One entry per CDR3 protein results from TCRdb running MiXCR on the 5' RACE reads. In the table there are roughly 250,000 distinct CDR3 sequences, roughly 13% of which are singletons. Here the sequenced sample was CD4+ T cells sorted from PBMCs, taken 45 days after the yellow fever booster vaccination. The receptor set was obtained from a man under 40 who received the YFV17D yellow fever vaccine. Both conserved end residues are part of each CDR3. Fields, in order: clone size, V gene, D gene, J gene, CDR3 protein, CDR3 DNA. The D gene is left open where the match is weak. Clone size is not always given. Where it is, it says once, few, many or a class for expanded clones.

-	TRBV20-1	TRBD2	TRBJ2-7	CSARNRLAVAHEQYF	TGCAGTGCTAGGAACCGACTAGCGGTAGCCCACGAGCAGTACTTC
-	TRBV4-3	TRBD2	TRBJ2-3	CASSQGAGVGTDTQYF	TGCGCCAGCAGCCAAGGAGCGGGAGTAGGCACAGATACGCAGTATTTT
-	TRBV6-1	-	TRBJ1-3	CASSPGGALGNTIYF	TGTGCCAGCAGCCCCGGCGGGGCTTTAGGAAACACCATATATTTT
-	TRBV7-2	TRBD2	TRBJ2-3	CASSTSSGNTDTQYF	TGTGCCAGCAGCACGTCAAGCGGGAACACAGATACGCAGTATTTT
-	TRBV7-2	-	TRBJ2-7	CASGKNSYEQYF	TGTGCCAGCGGTAAGAACTCCTACGAGCAGTACTTC
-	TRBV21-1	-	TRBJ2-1	CASSIQQGRSYNEQFF	TGTGCCAGCAGCATACAACAGGGGCGCTCCTACAATGAGCAGTTCTTC
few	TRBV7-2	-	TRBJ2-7	CASSLATQIGEQYF	TGTGCCAGCAGCTTAGCAACCCAAATTGGGGAGCAGTACTTC
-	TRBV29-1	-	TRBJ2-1	CGVAGNEQFF	TGCGGCGTCGCGGGCAATGAGCAGTTCTTC
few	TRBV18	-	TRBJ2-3	CASSPQRPDPQYF	TGTGCCAGCTCACCACAGCGACCGGACCCGCAGTATTTT
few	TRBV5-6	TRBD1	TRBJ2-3	CASSLDGVGTGGLDTQYF	TGTGCCAGCAGCTTGGACGGAGTTGGGACAGGGGGCCTAGATACGCAGTATTTT
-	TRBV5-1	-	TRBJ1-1	CASSFRAGGNTEAFF	TGCGCCAGCAGCTTCAGGGCGGGAGGGAACACTGAAGCTTTCTTT
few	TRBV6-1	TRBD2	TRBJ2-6	CASSPFRWGGSGANVLTF	TGTGCCAGCAGTCCCTTTAGGTGGGGGGGGTCTGGGGCCAACGTCCTGACTTTC
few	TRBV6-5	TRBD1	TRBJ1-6	CASSFRGRLHF	TGTGCCAGCAGTTTTAGGGGGCGCCTCCACTTT
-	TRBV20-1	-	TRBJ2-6	CSSPVPSGANVLTF	TGCAGTTCTCCCGTACCCAGTGGGGCCAACGTCCTGACTTTC
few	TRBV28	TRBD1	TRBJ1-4	CASSLGQGDEKLFF	TGTGCCAGCAGTCTAGGACAGGGGGATGAAAAACTGTTTTTT
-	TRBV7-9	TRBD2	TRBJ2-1	CASRSSGYSYNEQFF	TGTGCCAGCCGATCTAGCGGTTATTCCTACAATGAGCAGTTCTTC
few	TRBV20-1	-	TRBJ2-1	CSARPGPNYNEQFF	TGCAGTGCTAGGCCGGGACCGAACTACAATGAGCAGTTCTTC
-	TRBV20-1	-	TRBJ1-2	CSAVGQNYGYTF	TGCAGTGCGGTTGGACAGAACTATGGCTACACCTTC
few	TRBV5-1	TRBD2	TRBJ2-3	CASSSGLAGGTTDTQYF	TGCGCCAGCAGTTCCGGACTAGCGGGAGGTACCACAGATACGCAGTATTTT
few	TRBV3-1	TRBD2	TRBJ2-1	CASSPRTSGHEQFF	TGTGCCAGCAGCCCGCGGACTAGCGGGCATGAGCAGTTCTTC
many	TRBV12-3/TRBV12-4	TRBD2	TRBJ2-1	CASSLSSGGRAGQFF	TGTGCCAGCAGTTTATCCTCCGGCGGGAGGGCCGGGCAGTTCTTC
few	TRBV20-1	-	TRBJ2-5	CSARGSTGDQETQYF	TGCAGTGCTAGAGGAAGTACTGGAGACCAAGAGACCCAGTACTTC
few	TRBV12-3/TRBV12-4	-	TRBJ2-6	CASSGPGQRFSGANVLTF	TGTGCCAGCAGTGGCCCGGGACAACGATTCTCTGGGGCCAACGTCCTGACTTTC
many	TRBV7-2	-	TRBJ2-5	CASSLAEIVKTQYF	TGTGCCAGCAGCTTAGCGGAGATAGTAAAGACCCAGTACTTC
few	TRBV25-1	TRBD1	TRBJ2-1	CASSEKNRGYEQFF	TGTGCCAGCAGTGAAAAGAACAGGGGGTATGAGCAGTTCTTC
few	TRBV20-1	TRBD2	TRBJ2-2	CSARPQRENTGELFF	TGCAGTGCTCGACCCCAGCGGGAGAACACCGGGGAGCTGTTTTTT
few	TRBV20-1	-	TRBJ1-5	CSADSGNQPQHF	TGCAGTGCGGACAGCGGCAATCAGCCCCAGCATTTT
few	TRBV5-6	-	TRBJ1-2	CASSLLGTYGYTF	TGTGCCAGCAGCTTGTTGGGGACCTATGGCTACACCTTC
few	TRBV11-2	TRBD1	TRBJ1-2	CASSSTPGGGYTF	TGTGCCAGCAGCTCAACCCCAGGGGGCGGCTACACCTTC
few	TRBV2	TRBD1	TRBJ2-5	CASSGDSQETQYF	TGTGCCAGCAGTGGGGACAGCCAAGAGACCCAGTACTTC
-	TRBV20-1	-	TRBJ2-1	CSAAPGGSRSYNEQFF	TGCAGTGCTGCCCCTGGGGGTAGCCGATCCTACAATGAGCAGTTCTTC
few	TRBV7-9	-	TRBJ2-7	CASSLGDTAYEQYF	TGTGCCAGCAGCTTAGGCGATACGGCCTACGAGCAGTACTTC
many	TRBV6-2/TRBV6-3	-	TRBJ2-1	CASRGGLYNEQFF	TGTGCCAGCAGAGGCGGTCTCTACAATGAGCAGTTCTTC
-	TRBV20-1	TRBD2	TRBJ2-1	CSAIVAPGTSGRYNEQFF	TGCAGTGCTATCGTGGCCCCCGGGACTAGCGGGAGGTACAATGAGCAGTTCTTC
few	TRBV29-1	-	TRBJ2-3	CSVARDRGTDTQYF	TGCAGCGTCGCCCGAGATCGGGGCACAGATACGCAGTATTTT
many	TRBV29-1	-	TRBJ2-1	CSVETKGTYNEQFF	TGCAGCGTTGAAACTAAGGGGACATACAATGAGCAGTTCTTC